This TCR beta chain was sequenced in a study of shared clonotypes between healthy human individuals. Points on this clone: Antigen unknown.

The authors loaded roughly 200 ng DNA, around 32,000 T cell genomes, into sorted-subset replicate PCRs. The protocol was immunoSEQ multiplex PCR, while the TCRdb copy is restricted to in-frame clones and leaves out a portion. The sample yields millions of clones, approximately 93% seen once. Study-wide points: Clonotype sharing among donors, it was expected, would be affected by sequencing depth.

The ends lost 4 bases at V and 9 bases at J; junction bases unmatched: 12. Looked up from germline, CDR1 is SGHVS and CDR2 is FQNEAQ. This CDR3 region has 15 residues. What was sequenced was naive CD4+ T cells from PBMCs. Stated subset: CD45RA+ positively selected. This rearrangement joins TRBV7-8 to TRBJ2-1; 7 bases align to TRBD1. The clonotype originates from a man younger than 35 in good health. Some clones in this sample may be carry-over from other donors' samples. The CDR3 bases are TGTGCCAGCAGCTCTGACCCCCACAGGGGCGGTGAGCAGTTCTTC. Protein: CASSSDPHRGGEQFF.